This record covers a single T cell receptor beta chain. What it recognizes is unknown. J was trimmed by 10 bases and V by 1 base; bases with no gene match: 13. The germline V gene encodes CDR1 GTSNPN and CDR2 SVGIG (reference sequence). The CDR3 totals 16 residues. This specimen belongs to a study of cytomegalovirus exposure and HLA in healthy donors. Study conclusions and caveats: Across donors, presence/absence analyses took sequencing depth to be roughly uniform. Sequences of the TCR beta chain were said to predict the HLA-A and HLA-B alleles of most subjects accurately.

A multiplex PCR was run with 60 Vbeta primers and 13 Jbeta primers. Data came from immunoSEQ multiplex PCR; TCRdb stores just in-frame clones and leaves some out. The sample contains about 82,000 clones, around three quarters of which appear only once. What was sequenced was PBMCs. V gene TRBV30 combines with J gene TRBJ1-6; 7 bases agree with TRBD1. This TCR came from a man aged 60 to 69 in good health and CMV-seronegative. This chain's CDR3 is CAWSGDRVLGGSPLHF. The DNA of the CDR3 is TGTGCCTGGAGTGGAGACAGGGTCTTGGGTGGGTCACCCCTCCACTTT.